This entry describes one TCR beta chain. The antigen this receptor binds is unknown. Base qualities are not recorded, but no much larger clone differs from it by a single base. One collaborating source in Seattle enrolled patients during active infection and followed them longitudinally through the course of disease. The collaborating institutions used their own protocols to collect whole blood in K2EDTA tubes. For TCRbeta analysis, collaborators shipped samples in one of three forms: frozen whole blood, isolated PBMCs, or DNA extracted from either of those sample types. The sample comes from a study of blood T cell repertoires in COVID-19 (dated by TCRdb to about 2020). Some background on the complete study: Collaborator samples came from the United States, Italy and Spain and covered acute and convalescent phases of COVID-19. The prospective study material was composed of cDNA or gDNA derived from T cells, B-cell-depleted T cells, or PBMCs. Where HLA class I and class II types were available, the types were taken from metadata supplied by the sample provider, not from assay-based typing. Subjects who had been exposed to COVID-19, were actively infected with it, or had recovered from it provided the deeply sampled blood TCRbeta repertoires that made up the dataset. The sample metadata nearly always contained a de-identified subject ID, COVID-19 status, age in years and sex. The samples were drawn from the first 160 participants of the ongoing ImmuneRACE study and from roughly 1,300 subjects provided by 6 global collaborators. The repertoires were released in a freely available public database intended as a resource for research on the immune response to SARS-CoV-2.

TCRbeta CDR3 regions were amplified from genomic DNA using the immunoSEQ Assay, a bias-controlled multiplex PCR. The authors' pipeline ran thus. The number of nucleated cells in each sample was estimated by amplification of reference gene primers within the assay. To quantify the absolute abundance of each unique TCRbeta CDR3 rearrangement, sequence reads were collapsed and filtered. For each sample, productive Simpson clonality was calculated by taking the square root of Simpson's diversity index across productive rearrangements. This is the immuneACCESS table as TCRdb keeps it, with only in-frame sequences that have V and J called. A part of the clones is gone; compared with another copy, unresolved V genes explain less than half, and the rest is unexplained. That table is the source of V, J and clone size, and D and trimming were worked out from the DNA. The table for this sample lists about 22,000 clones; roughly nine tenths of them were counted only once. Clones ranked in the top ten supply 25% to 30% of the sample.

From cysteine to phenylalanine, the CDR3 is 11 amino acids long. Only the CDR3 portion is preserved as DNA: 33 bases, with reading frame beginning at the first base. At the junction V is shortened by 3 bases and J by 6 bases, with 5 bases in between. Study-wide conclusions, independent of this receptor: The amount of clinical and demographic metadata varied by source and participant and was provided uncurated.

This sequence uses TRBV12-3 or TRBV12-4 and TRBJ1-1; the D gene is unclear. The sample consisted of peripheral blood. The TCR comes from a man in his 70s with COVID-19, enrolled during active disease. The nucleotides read TGTGCCAGCAGTTTTTTAGCTGAAGCTTTCTTT. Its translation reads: CASSFLAEAFF.